The TCR beta chain under discussion was sequenced for a study of brain T cells in children with intractable seizures. Only cases whose brain tissue showed the highest T cell transcript signatures were sequenced. Before surgery, patients took at least one anti-epileptic drug. Study findings and constraints: Pre- and post-surgery blood differed in depth, so pre-surgery absences may be undersampling.

Turning to this clone: Its antigen is not known.

The CDR3 consists of 14 residues. Germline V CDR1 and CDR2: LNHNV, YYDKDF (reference sequence). V shed 2 bases and J shed 4 bases, with 11 bases lying between them. Here immunoSEQ multiplex PCR was the method, and the copy in TCRdb shows in-frame clones only, minus some. The top ten clones hold around 6.6% of a sample with approximately 23,000 clones, 94% of them seen once. The material sequenced was peripheral blood, taken at surgery. The receptor was derived from a boy under 18 with focal cortical dysplasia and intractable seizures. V is TRBV15 and J is TRBJ2-5, with D possibly called TRBD1 or TRBD2 (6 bases each). The CDR3 sequence is CATSRIGGTETQYF. Here the CDR3 DNA reads TGTGCCACCAGCAGAATAGGGGGGACAGAGACCCAGTACTTC.